The rows below give T cell receptor beta chains drawn from one sample of a study of control samples from healthy donors and cancer patients. The protocol was immunoSEQ multiplex PCR, while the TCRdb copy is restricted to in-frame clones and leaves out a portion. Here the sample spans 75,000 to 95,000 clones, roughly 84% being singletons. Sequenced sample: PBMCs. These TCRs come from a man aged 65 to 79 with lung cancer. Both conserved end residues are part of each CDR3. A D gene is named only where the DNA matches it firmly. Not all rows give a size; the values are once, few, many and, for expanded clones, a class.

D gene	V gene	clone size	J gene	CDR3 DNA	CDR3 protein
-	TRBV6-1	-	TRBJ1-6	TGTGCCAGCAGTGCTATACCCGGGACTTTTAATTCACCCCTCCACTTT	CASSAIPGTFNSPLHF
-	TRBV7-8	-	TRBJ1-5	TGTGCCAGCAGCTTAGAGGGGGGAGCCAGATCGAAACCCGATCAGCCCCAGCATTTT	CASSLEGGARSKPDQPQHF
-	TRBV30	once	TRBJ1-2	TGTGCCGGATACAGGCACTATGGCTACACCTTC	CAGYRHYGYTF
TRBD1	TRBV6-5	-	TRBJ1-4	TGTGCCAGCAGTAACTCGGGACAGCTTTTTGGAAAACTGTTTTTT	CASSNSGQLFGKLFF
-	TRBV7-9	few	TRBJ1-1	TGTGCCAGCAGTCAACTGGGGGGAGCAGCTTTCTTT	CASSQLGGAAFF
-	TRBV14	-	TRBJ1-1	TGTGCCAGCAGCCAAGATGCGGGGGGCGCCCCCCGAGCTTTCTTT	CASSQDAGGAPRAFF
-	TRBV7-9	-	TRBJ1-2	TGTGCCAGCAGCCCACACTGGGAGAAAAACTATGGCTACACCTTC	CASSPHWEKNYGYTF
-	TRBV20-1	-	TRBJ1-2	TGCAGTGCTCAAAACGGCTACACCTTC	CSAQNGYTF
TRBD1	TRBV14	once	TRBJ2-1	TGTGCCAGCAGCCAAGATTCAGGGGGCTGGGATGAGCAGTTCTTC	CASSQDSGGWDEQFF
-	TRBV19	-	TRBJ2-6	TGTGCCAGTAGAAATCACCGGGGTTCCTTCTCTGGGGCCAACGTCCTGACTTTC	CASRNHRGSFSGANVLTF
-	TRBV3-1/TRBV3-2	-	TRBJ2-7	TGTGCCAGCAGCCGAAGGGACCACGAGCAGTACTTC	CASSRRDHEQYF
-	TRBV5-5	-	TRBJ1-3	TGTGCCAGCAGCTTTAGGACGGACTCTGGAAACACCATATATTTT	CASSFRTDSGNTIYF
-	TRBV5-1	-	TRBJ2-2	TGCGCCAGCAGCTTGGAAAGCTGGGACACCGGGGAGCTGTTTTTT	CASSLESWDTGELFF
-	TRBV6-4	-	TRBJ2-2	TGTGCCAGCAGTGGGGGTTCGAACACCGGGGAGCTGTTTTTT	CASSGGSNTGELFF
-	TRBV5-1	-	TRBJ2-7	TGCGCCAGCAGCTCGGGAGTTCGGTACGAGCAGTACTTC	CASSSGVRYEQYF
-	TRBV20-1	-	TRBJ1-4	TGCAGTGCTAGAGTAAATGAAAAACTGTTTTTT	CSARVNEKLFF
-	TRBV27	-	TRBJ2-7	TGTGCCAGCAGCCCCCGACAGCCCAGAACCTTGATCGAGCAGTACTTC	CASSPRQPRTLIEQYF
-	TRBV6-6	few	TRBJ2-7	TGTGCCAGCAGTACGGACAGCTACGAGCAGTACTTC	CASSTDSYEQYF